Below, one T cell receptor beta chain is given with its context. The antigen remains unidentified. The data originate from a study of blood T cells in healthy people across ages. Across the study: Through template switching, about one barcoded beta molecule was captured per two T cells, as measured in model experiments.

General study findings and limits: Naive and antigen-experienced cells could not be conclusively compared, given unsorted PBMCs. Compared with aged donors, long-lived donors showed fewer expanded clones, suggesting selection. Strong correlation existed between TCR beta diversity and naive T cell percentage.

The ends were cut back, 5 bases at V and 1 base at J, with 15 bases in the middle. CDR3 length: 15 residues. Next came a second PCR, run for about 6 to 11 cycles, which used a sample-barcoded 5' primer along with a J-beta primer mix. TCRdb redid the calling of the 5' RACE reads with MiXCR, one entry per CDR3 protein. Seen here are 1.5 million or so distinct CDR3 sequences, 35% to 45% observed once, and the top ten hold roughly 7.9%. The sequence was collected from a woman in her late teens or twenties in good health. Sequencing was performed on blood. This chain joins TRBV12-3 or TRBV12-4 and TRBJ2-7; perhaps TRBD2 as D (7 bases). The CDR3 region is CASSPRGGFSYEQYF. In nucleotides, the CDR3 is TGTGCCAGCAGTCCGAGGGGGGGGTTTTCCTACGAGCAGTACTTC.